The entry below describes one T cell receptor (beta chain). The antigen this receptor binds is unknown. Per-base quality was not reported, and no clone a single base away is much larger than it. These data are taken from a study of cytomegalovirus exposure and HLA in healthy donors (dated by TCRdb to the late 2010s). Concerning the study at large: A later analysis indicated that the roughly 130 validation repertoires were generated on the platform also employed for the 670 or so repertoires of the first cohort. The study combined high-throughput TCR immunosequencing, statistical association of individual TCRs with disease status, and machine learning to predict cytomegalovirus infection status. The study was designed to test whether signatures of past pathogen exposure could be identified by cataloging public T cell receptors. In addition to the first cohort of around 670 subjects, a separate validation cohort of 130 or so different subjects was used.

Trimming at the junction amounts to 9 bases on V and 3 bases on J, and the germline ends lie 8 bases apart. Measured from the cysteine to the phenylalanine, the CDR3 is 12 residues long. Just the 36-base CDR3 DNA is kept, in frame starting at base 1. CDR1 and CDR2, per the germline V gene, are MRHNA and SNTAGT. Library preparation was by the immunoSEQ multiplex PCR assay. Concerning the study's data processing: A statistical classification framework was developed to diagnose cytomegalovirus status using the catalog of TCR beta chain sequences. This is the immuneACCESS table as TCRdb keeps it, with only in-frame sequences that have V and J called. A part of the clones is gone; compared with another copy, unresolved V genes explain less than half, and the rest is unexplained. D and trimming come from the DNA, and the V and J calls and clone size come from that table. Counted in this sample were about 220,000 clones; 75% to 95% of them appeared once. The ten largest clones add up to 1% to 1.2% of the sample.

Summary of the overall study and its limitations: Three of the identified cytomegalovirus-associated TCR beta chains were confirmed in vitro to be specific for cytomegalovirus antigens. The classifier was reported to diagnose cytomegalovirus status with high specificity and sensitivity in both the original cohort and the validation cohort. The study listed approximately 150 TCR beta chains as associated with cytomegalovirus. Of the cluster scores, roughly 95% were above 0 in a later analysis, which found that TCRs clustered in the first cohort also tended to co-occur in the 90 to 150 validation repertoires. The authors suggested that the approach could potentially be generalized to other disease states and immunological phenotypes. All 110 or so repertoires were used to score co-occurrence in the validation cohort in a later analysis, because that analysis had no HLA typing for the cohort. Across donors, most TCR sequences were observed very rarely, whereas some public TCRs were present in many individuals.

The donors were included in the validation cohort of 130 or so subjects, a group kept apart from the roughly 670-subject first cohort. The specimen sequenced was PBMCs. The sequence derives from a woman in her late teens or twenties in good health and CMV-seronegative. Recombination connected TRBV6-4 to TRBJ2-2, with the D gene call left open. At the DNA level, the sequence is TGTGCCAGTATACAGCACACCGGGGAGCTGTTTTTT. Its coded protein is CASIQHTGELFF.